This T cell receptor (beta chain) was sequenced during a study of T cells in Graves' hyperthyroidism and ophthalmopathy. Overall study findings and caveats: Blood shared most expanded thyroid clonotypes above 0.001.

About this clonotype: Its target is not known.

Regions amplified from RNA transcripts were the TCR beta CDR3 regions. First-round RT-PCR with HTBI primers amplified the TCR CDR3 region. TCRdb used MiXCR to reprocess the multiplex PCR reads, holding one entry per CDR3 protein. Of approximately 600,000 distinct CDR3 sequences listed, around 16% are singletons. Germline assignment: CDR1 SGHNT and CDR2 YENEEA. This CDR3 is 17 amino acids long. V shed 1 base, J shed 4 bases, and the junction held 8 bases outside the gene matches. This chain joins TRBV11-3 and TRBJ2-5; 11 nucleotides agree with TRBD1. This TCR was sampled from a woman aged 25 to 39 with Graves' hyperthyroidism. The sample taken for sequencing was blood. CDR3: CASSLGAGQGGRETQYF. In DNA form, the CDR3 reads TGTGCCAGCAGCTTAGGGGCGGGACAGGGGGGACGAGAGACCCAGTACTTC.